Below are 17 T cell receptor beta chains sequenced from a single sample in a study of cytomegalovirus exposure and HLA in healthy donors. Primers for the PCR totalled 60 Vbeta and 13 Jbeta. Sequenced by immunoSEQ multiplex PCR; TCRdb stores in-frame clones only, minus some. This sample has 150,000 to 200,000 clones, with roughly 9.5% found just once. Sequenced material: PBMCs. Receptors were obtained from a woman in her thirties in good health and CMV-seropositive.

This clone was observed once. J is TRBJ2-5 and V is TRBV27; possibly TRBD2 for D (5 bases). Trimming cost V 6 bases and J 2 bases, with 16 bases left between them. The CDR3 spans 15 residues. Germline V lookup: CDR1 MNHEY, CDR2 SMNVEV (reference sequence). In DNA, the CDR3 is TGTGCCAGCAGCTCCCTAGAGGGTCGGCAAGAGACCCAGTACTTC. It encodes CASSSLEGRQETQYF.

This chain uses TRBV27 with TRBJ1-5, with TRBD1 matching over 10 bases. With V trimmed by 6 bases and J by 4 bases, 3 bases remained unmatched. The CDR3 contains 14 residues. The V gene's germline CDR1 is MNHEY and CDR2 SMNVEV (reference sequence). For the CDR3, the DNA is TGTGCCAGCAGGACAGGGGGCAAGAATCAGCCCCAGCATTTT. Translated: CASRTGGKNQPQHF.

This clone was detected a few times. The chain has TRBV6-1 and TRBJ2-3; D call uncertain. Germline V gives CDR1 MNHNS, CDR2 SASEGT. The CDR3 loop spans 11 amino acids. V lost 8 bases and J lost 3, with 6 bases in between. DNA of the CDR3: TGTGCCAGCCAACTAACAGATACGCAGTATTTT. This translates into CASQLTDTQYF.

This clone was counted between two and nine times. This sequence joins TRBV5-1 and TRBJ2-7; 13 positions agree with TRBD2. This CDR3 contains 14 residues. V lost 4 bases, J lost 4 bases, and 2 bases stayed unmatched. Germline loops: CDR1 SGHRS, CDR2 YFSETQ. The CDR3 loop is CASSVLAGGYEQYF. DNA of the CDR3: TGCGCCAGCAGCGTACTAGCGGGAGGGTACGAGCAGTACTTC.

The CDR3 bases are TGCGCCAGCAGTCCAACCGGGACAGCGGAGCCAGGGAACACTGAAGCTTTCTTT. Protein: CASSPTGTAEPGNTEAFF. V and J are TRBV5-1 and TRBJ1-1; 7 bases are shared with TRBD1. The germline CDR1 and CDR2 sequences are SGHRS and YFSETQ. V dropped 5 bases and J dropped 1; count of bases not matched to a gene: 17. The CDR3 covers 18 residues. The full variable domain, with the rest looked up from reference TRBV5-1 and TRBJ1-1, is KAGVTQTPRYLIKTRGQQVTLSCSPISGHRSVSWYQQTPGQGLQFLFEYFSETQRNKGNFPGRFSGRQFSNSRSEMNVSTLELGDSALYLCASSPTGTAEPGNTEAFFGQGTRLTVV.

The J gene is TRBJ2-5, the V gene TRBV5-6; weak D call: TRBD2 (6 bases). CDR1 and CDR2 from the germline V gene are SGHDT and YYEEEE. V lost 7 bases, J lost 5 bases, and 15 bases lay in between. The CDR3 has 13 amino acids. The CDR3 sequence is CASSLRGRETQYF. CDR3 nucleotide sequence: TGTGCCAGCTCTCTCCGGGGGAGGGAGACCCAGTACTTC.

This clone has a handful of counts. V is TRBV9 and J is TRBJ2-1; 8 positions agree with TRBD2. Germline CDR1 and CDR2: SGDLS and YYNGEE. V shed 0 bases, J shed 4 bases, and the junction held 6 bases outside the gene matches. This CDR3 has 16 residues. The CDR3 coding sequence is TGTGCCAGCAGCGTAGGGGGTAGCGGGGTATACAATGAGCAGTTCTTC. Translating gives CASSVGGSGVYNEQFF.

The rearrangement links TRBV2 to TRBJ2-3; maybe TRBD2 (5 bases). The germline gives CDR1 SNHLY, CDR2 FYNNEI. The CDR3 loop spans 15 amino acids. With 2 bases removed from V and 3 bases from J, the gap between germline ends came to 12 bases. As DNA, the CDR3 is TGTGCCAGCAGTGAACGCGGGCTGAGGACAGATACGCAGTATTTT. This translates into CASSERGLRTDTQYF.

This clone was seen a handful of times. The CDR3 reads CASSGQASGNTIYF. CDR3 nucleotide sequence: TGTGCCAGCAGCGGACAGGCCTCTGGAAACACCATATATTTT. The genes are TRBV9 and TRBJ1-3; D possibly corresponds to TRBD1 (6 bases). The germline V gene has CDR1 SGDLS and CDR2 YYNGEE. This CDR3 region has 14 residues. V dropped 3 bases and J dropped 0 bases, with 7 bases sitting between them. Looking up the rest from reference TRBV9 and TRBJ1-3 gives the full variable domain: DSGVTQTPKHLITATGQRVTLRCSPRSGDLSVYWYQQSLDQGLQFLIQYYNGEERAKGNILERFSAQQFPDLHSELNLSSLELGDSALYFCASSGQASGNTIYFGEGSWLTVV.

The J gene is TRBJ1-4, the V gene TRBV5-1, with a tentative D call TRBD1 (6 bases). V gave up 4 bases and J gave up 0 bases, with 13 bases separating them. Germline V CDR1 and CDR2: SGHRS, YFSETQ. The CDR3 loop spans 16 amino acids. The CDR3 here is CASSVTGPATNEKLFF. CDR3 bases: TGCGCCAGCAGCGTAACAGGGCCCGCAACTAATGAAAAACTGTTTTTT.

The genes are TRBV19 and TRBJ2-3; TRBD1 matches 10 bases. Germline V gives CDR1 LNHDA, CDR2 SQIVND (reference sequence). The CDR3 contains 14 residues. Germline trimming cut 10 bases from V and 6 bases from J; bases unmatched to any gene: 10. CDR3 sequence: CATRRQGAPDTQYF. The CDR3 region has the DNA TGTGCCACAAGGCGACAGGGGGCGCCGGATACGCAGTATTTT.

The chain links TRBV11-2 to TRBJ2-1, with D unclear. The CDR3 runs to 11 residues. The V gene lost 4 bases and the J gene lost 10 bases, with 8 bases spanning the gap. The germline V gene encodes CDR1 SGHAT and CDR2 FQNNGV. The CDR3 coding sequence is TGTGCCAGCAGCTCAGACCGGGAGCAGTTCTTC. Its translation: CASSSDREQFF.

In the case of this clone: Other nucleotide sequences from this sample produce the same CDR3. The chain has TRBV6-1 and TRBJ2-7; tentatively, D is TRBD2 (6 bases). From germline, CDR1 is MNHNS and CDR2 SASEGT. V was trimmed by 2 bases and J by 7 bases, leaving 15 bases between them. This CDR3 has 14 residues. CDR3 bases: TGTGCCAGCAGTGAATGGGGAGAAGGGAGGGAGCAGTACTTC. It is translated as CASSEWGEGREQYF.

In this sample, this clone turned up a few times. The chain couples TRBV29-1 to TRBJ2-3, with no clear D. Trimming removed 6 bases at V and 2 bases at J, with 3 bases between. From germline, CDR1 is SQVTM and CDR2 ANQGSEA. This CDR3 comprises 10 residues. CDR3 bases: TGCAGCGTGTACACAGATACGCAGTATTTT. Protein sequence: CSVYTDTQYF.

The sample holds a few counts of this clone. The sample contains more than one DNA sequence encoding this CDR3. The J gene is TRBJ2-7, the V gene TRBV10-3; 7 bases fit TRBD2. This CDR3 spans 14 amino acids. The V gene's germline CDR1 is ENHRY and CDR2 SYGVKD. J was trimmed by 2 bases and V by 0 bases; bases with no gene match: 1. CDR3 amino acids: CAISESGGTYEQYF. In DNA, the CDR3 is TGTGCCATCAGTGAGTCGGGAGGGACCTACGAGCAGTACTTC.

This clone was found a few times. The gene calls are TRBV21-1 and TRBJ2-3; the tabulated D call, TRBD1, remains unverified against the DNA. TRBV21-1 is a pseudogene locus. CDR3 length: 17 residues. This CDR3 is CASSKAPGGTSTDTQYF. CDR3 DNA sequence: TGTGCCAGCAGCAAAGCGCCTGGGGGCACGTCCACAGATACGCAGTATTTT.

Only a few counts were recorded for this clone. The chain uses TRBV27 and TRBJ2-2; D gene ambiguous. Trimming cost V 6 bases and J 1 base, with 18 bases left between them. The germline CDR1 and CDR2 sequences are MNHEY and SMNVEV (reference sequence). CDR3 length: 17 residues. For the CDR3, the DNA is TGTGCCAGCAGCTCCTCTCTTGGGCGTGGGAACACCGGGGAGCTGTTTTTT. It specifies CASSSSLGRGNTGELFF.